These 32 T cell receptor beta chains originate from one sample sequenced in a study of read filtering for tumor transcriptome and immune sequencing. This library used about 360 ng RNA and molecular barcoded adaptors spanning alpha/delta and beta/gamma chains. MiXCR was run by TCRdb on the reads, yielding one entry per CDR3 protein. In the table there are about 57,000 distinct CDR3 sequences, less than 25% of which are singletons. The sample taken for sequencing was a population of CD138-negative cells sorted from bone marrow. The source is a donor aged 40 or over with multiple myeloma.

This clonotype is deemed medium-sized (0.01 to 0.1%). The rearrangement links TRBV9 to TRBJ2-1; D is perhaps TRBD2 (5 bases). The CDR3 covers 14 residues. From germline, CDR1 is SGDLS and CDR2 YYNGEE. The V end was cut by 4 bases, the J end by 6 bases, with 14 bases between. The CDR3: CASSPLGDLNEQFF. The CDR3, as DNA: TGTGCCAGCAGCCCTCTGGGAGACCTCAATGAGCAGTTCTTC.

The table lists this clonotype with a few counts. A much more abundant neighbour one base away suggests this may be a read error. This chain joins TRBV7-9 and TRBJ2-7; 7 bases match TRBD2. Germline CDR1 and CDR2: SEHNR and FQNEAQ (reference sequence). V dropped 4 bases and J dropped 0; count of bases not matched to a gene: 6. This CDR3 has 15 residues. CDR3 amino acids: CASSSGLTHSYEQYF. The DNA of the CDR3 is TGTGCCAGCAGCTCGGGACTAACGCACTCCTACGAGCAGTACTTC. Drawing the rest from reference TRBV7-9 and TRBJ2-7, the complete variable domain is DTGVSQNPRHKITKRGQNVTFRCDPISEHNRLYWYRQTLGQGPEFLTYFQNEAQLEKSRLLSDRFSAERPKGSFSTLEIQRTEQGDSAMYLCASSSGLTHSYEQYFGPGTRLTVT.

In this sample, this clonotype turned up many times. The CDR3 DNA reads as TGTGCCAGCAGCTTAACTAGCGGGAGTAGGGAGCAGTACTTC. It is translated as CASSLTSGSREQYF. The chain is built from TRBV7-2 and TRBJ2-7; 11 bases are a match to TRBD2. The CDR3 runs to 14 residues. Germline V gene data show CDR1 as SGHTA and CDR2 as FQGNSA. With V trimmed by 2 bases and J by 7 bases, 4 bases remained unmatched.

In the case of this clonotype: Being one base from a much bigger clone, this may be a read error. The chain is built from TRBV29-1 and TRBJ2-3; D might be TRBD1 or TRBD2, each matching 5 bases. The germline V gene encodes CDR1 SQVTM and CDR2 ANQGSEA. CDR3 size: 14 residues. The CDR3 DNA reads TGCAGCGTTGATTGGCGCCGGGGCACAGGTACGCAGTATTTT. The encoded protein is CSVDWRRGTGTQYF.

Comment on this clonotype: A much larger clonotype is one base distant, so this may be a read error. This rearrangement joins TRBV14 to TRBJ2-7; D is perhaps TRBD1 or TRBD2 (5 bases each). The V end was cut by 1 base, the J end by 5 bases, with 24 bases between. The length of the CDR3 is 18 residues. The germline CDR1 and CDR2 sequences are SGHDN and FVKESK. The CDR3, as DNA: TGTGCCAGCAGCCAAGTCTGGCAGGGACGGGGAAGACGGGACGAGCAGTACTTC. Its translation is CASSQVWQGRGRRDEQYF.

Turning to this clonotype: A read error may explain this, as a much larger clone is one base away. The chain joins TRBV6-5 to TRBJ2-1; TRBD2 matches 9 bases. Germline V gene data show CDR1 as MNHEY and CDR2 as SVGAGI. This CDR3 comprises 16 residues. CDR3 bases: TGTGCCAGCAGACGCGGGAGGGCCGCATCCTACGATGAGCAGTTCTTC. It is translated as CASRRGRAASYDEQFF.

In its sample, this clonotype was seen a few times. The V call is TRBV20-1, the J call TRBJ2-3; 8 bases map to TRBD2. The CDR3 spans 15 residues. CDR1 DFQATT and CDR2 SNEGSKA come from the germline V gene (reference sequence). V was pared by 0 bases and J by 2 bases, with 4 bases of the junction left unmatched. This CDR3 is CSARDSGAYTDTQYF. The DNA for the CDR3 is TGCAGTGCTAGAGATAGCGGGGCTTACACAGATACGCAGTATTTT.

In its sample, this clonotype was seen once. Since a much larger clone is just one base distant, this may be a read error. The gene calls are TRBV15 and TRBJ1-1; perhaps TRBD1 as D (5 bases). The CDR3 is made up of 15 amino acids. The V gene's germline CDR1 is LNHNV and CDR2 YYDKDF (reference sequence). CDR3 in amino acids: CATGRVGRGSTEAFF. Written as DNA, the CDR3 is TGTGCCACCGGCAGAGTGGGACGGGGAAGCACTGAAGCTTTCTTT.

This clonotype is judged medium-sized. This chain links TRBV11-1 with TRBJ2-1; tentatively, D is TRBD2 (5 bases). Germline V gives CDR1 SGHAT, CDR2 FQDESV (reference sequence). The CDR3 consists of 17 residues. Trimming cost V 1 base and J 3 bases, with 16 bases left between them. The CDR3 reads CASSLGLGVGLYNEQFF. The CDR3 region has the DNA TGTGCCAGCAGCTTAGGCCTCGGTGTAGGACTCTACAATGAGCAGTTCTTC.

Many counts were recorded for this clonotype. CDR3 sequence (DNA): TGTGCCAGCAGCACAGGGAGCAGCTACACCTTC. It codes for CASSTGSSYTF. V usage is TRBV11-2 and J usage is TRBJ1-2; maybe TRBD1 (6 bases). The CDR3 spans 11 residues. V was clipped by 5 bases and J by 9 bases, with 10 bases between them. Germline CDR1 reads SGHAT; CDR2 reads FQNNGV.

There are many counts of this clonotype. The genes are TRBV5-1 and TRBJ2-3, with unresolved D. This CDR3 is built from 13 residues. The ends were cut back, 1 base at V and 1 base at J, with 4 bases in the middle. Looked up from germline, CDR1 is SGHRS and CDR2 is YFSETQ. The DNA of the CDR3 is TGCGCCAGCAGCTTGTCCGGCACAGATACGCAGTATTTT. Translated, it gives CASSLSGTDTQYF.

This clonotype has a count of ten or more. This chain uses TRBV12-3 or TRBV12-4 with TRBJ2-7; 7 bases are shared with TRBD1. The V gene end was trimmed by 2 bases and the J gene end by 3 bases; junction bases not matched to a gene: 1. The CDR3 runs to 13 residues. The CDR3 region is CASSLRQGYEQYF. CDR3 coding DNA: TGTGCCAGCAGTTTAAGACAGGGCTACGAGCAGTACTTC.

This clonotype was observed many times. The chain employs TRBV11-1 and TRBJ2-5; D might be TRBD1 (6 bases). Germline V lookup: CDR1 SGHAT, CDR2 FQDESV (reference sequence). The germline V and J ends were trimmed by 5 bases and 3 bases, with 10 bases remaining between them. The CDR3 is 13 amino acids. Written as DNA, the CDR3 is TGTGCCAGCAGCATCACAGGGAAAGAGACCCAGTACTTC. Its translation: CASSITGKETQYF.

As to this clonotype: At one end the junction does not follow the germline gene, possibly because of a read error. The J gene is TRBJ2-6, the V gene TRBV10-3; maybe TRBD1 (5 bases). Germline lookup yields CDR1 ENHRY and CDR2 SYGVKD. The CDR3 loop spans 15 amino acids. CDR3 nucleotides: TGTGCCACCAATACACGGCTGGCTGGGGCCAGCGTCCTGACTTTC. Amino acids: CATNTRLAGASVLTF.

This clonotype was recorded many times. As DNA, the CDR3 is TGTGCCAGCAGTGGGACAGTCGGAATGACCGGGGAGCTGTTTTTT. Its protein product is CASSGTVGMTGELFF. This rearrangement joins TRBV2 to TRBJ2-2; possible D gene TRBD1, 6 bases. CDR1 and CDR2 (germline): SNHLY, FYNNEI. V was trimmed by 4 bases and J by 5 bases, leaving 14 bases between them. The CDR3 runs to 15 residues.

The rearrangement joins TRBV2 to TRBJ2-5; TRBD2 matches at 13 bases. The ends lost 3 bases at V and 4 bases at J; junction bases unmatched: 5. The CDR3 is 16 residues long. The V gene's germline CDR1 is SNHLY and CDR2 FYNNEI. Here the CDR3 reads CASSDPTSGGSETQYF. As DNA, the CDR3 is TGTGCCAGCAGTGACCCGACTAGCGGGGGGTCAGAGACCCAGTACTTC.

Comments on this clonotype: The junction and the germline gene differ at one end; a read error may be behind it. The rearrangement links TRBV10-3 to TRBJ1-1, with 12 bases identical to TRBD1. The CDR3 covers 15 residues. The germline CDR1 and CDR2 sequences are ENHRY and SYGVKD. CDR3 sequence reads: CAIKKGQGAGTEALF. CDR3 nucleotide sequence: TGTGCCATCAAAAAGGGACAGGGGGCCGGCACTGAAGCTCTCTTT.

Comment on this clonotype: Compared with germline, one end of the junction differs, possibly owing to a read error. The CDR3 DNA follows: TGTGCCAGCAGTATCACAGGGGAGAGAGAAAAACTGTATTTT. This translates into CASSITGEREKLYF. This rearrangement joins TRBV2 to TRBJ1-4, with TRBD1 matching over 7 bases. The CDR3 runs to 14 residues. Germline V CDR1 and CDR2: SNHLY, FYNNEI.

This clonotype was observed many times. The chain links TRBV12-3 or TRBV12-4 to TRBJ1-1; no definite D call. V lost 3 bases, J lost 2 bases, and 7 bases lay in between. CDR3 length equals 13 residues. The CDR3 DNA follows: TGTGCCAGCAGTTTCCGGCAAAACACTGAAGCTTTCTTT. This encodes CASSFRQNTEAFF.

At least ten counts were recorded for this clonotype. The rearrangement links TRBV3-1 to TRBJ1-1; 9 nucleotides align to TRBD1. CDR3 length: 14 residues. V shed 7 bases and J 1 base; nucleotides not matched to a gene: 4. Germline CDR1 LGHDT, CDR2 YNNKEL (reference sequence). The chain's CDR3 is CASKGQGSNTEAFF. In DNA, the CDR3 is TGTGCCAGCAAGGGACAGGGTTCGAACACTGAAGCTTTCTTT. Looking up the rest from reference TRBV3-1 and TRBJ1-1 gives the full variable domain: DTAVSQTPKYLVTQMGNDKSIKCEQNLGHDTMYWYKQDSKKFLKIMFSYNNKELIINETVPNRFSPKSPDKAHLNLHINSLELGDSAVYFCASKGQGSNTEAFFGQGTRLTVV.

This clonotype came up many times. The genes are TRBV5-1 and TRBJ2-1; D unresolved. The CDR3 spans 13 residues. Germline values: CDR1 SGHRS, CDR2 YFSETQ. The V end lost 2 bases, the J end lost 3 bases, and 6 bases lay between the germline ends. The CDR3 protein is CASSFMHYNEQFF. In DNA form, the CDR3 reads TGCGCCAGCAGCTTTATGCACTACAATGAGCAGTTCTTC.

This clonotype was recorded at least ten times. The gene calls are TRBV7-2 and TRBJ2-2; 7 bases are a match to TRBD1. This CDR3 has 14 amino acids. Trimming took 5 bases from V and 5 from J; bases not matched to a gene: 5. CDR1 is SGHTA and CDR2 is FQGNSA in the germline V gene. CDR3 in amino acids: CASSPTGVTGELFF. The CDR3, as DNA: TGTGCCAGCAGCCCTACAGGGGTGACCGGGGAGCTGTTTTTT.

The table lists this clonotype with a few counts. The CDR3: CASSFGSGAGNQPQHF. The CDR3 DNA follows: TGTGCCAGCAGTTTCGGCAGCGGGGCTGGCAATCAGCCCCAGCATTTT. V and J are TRBV27 and TRBJ1-5; possibly TRBD1 for D (5 bases). This CDR3 region has 16 residues. V lost 3 bases to trimming and J lost 2 bases, with 14 bases between them. Germline V gene sequence: CDR1 MNHEY, CDR2 SMNVEV (reference sequence).

The chain recombines TRBV20-1 with TRBJ1-5; D not resolved. CDR3 length: 14 residues. Trimming pared 6 bases from V and 2 bases from J, leaving 14 bases between. Germline loops: CDR1 DFQATT, CDR2 SNEGSKA (reference sequence). CDR3 region: CSASPGYGNQPQHF. The CDR3 DNA is TGCAGTGCGAGCCCCGGGTACGGCAATCAGCCCCAGCATTTT.

The chain employs TRBV6-5 and TRBJ1-1, with unresolved D. V dropped 2 bases and J dropped 1 base, with 8 bases sitting between them. The CDR3 contains 14 residues. Germline V gene lookup returns CDR1 MNHEY and CDR2 SVGAGI. The CDR3 sequence is CASSYGVRNTEAFF. In DNA form, the CDR3 reads TGTGCCAGCAGTTACGGGGTTAGGAACACTGAAGCTTTCTTT.

This clonotype was seen ten or more times. The chain carries TRBV2 and TRBJ1-1; D is ambiguous. This CDR3 is 11 amino acids long. V gave up 5 bases and J gave up 1 base, with 2 bases separating them. Looked up from germline, CDR1 is SNHLY and CDR2 is FYNNEI. The CDR3 DNA reads as TGTGCCAGCAGTAAGAACACTGAAGCTTTCTTT. Protein: CASSKNTEAFF.

With respect to this clonotype: Being one base from a much bigger clone, this may be a read error. This sequence joins TRBV6-4 and TRBJ2-2; 12 bases map to TRBD2. Germline CDR1 MRHNA, CDR2 SNTAGT. The CDR3 length is 15 residues. The DNA of the CDR3 is TGTGCCAGCAGTGAGACTAGCGGGAGCACCGGGAAGCTGTTTTTT. This gives the protein CASSETSGSTGKLFF.

This clonotype was counted many times. This CDR3 reads CASSLKGGYTGELFF. DNA of the CDR3: TGTGCCAGCAGCTTAAAGGGGGGGTACACCGGGGAGCTGTTTTTT. This chain connects TRBV7-3 to TRBJ2-2, with D perhaps TRBD2 (7 bases). This CDR3 has 15 amino acids. The germline gives CDR1 SGHTA, CDR2 FQGTGA. The V end was cut by 1 base, the J end by 3 bases, with 9 bases between.

This clonotype came up a few times. CDR3 sequence: CASSLMAGEDTQYF. CDR3 DNA: TGTGCCAGCAGCTTGATGGCGGGGGAGGATACGCAGTATTTT. This chain joins TRBV7-9 and TRBJ2-3, with 7 positions matching TRBD2. The CDR3 has 14 residues. Trimming cost V 3 bases and J 6 bases; bases outside gene matches: 6. Per the germline V gene, CDR1 is SEHNR and CDR2 is FQNEAQ (reference sequence).

This clonotype has a count of ten or more. The V and J genes are TRBV29-1 and TRBJ2-5; possibly TRBD2 for D (6 bases). With 6 bases removed from V and 5 bases from J, the gap between germline ends came to 13 bases. The CDR3 runs 12 residues. Germline CDR1 is SQVTM and CDR2 is ANQGSEA. The DNA for the CDR3 is TGCAGCGTCCAGTTGGGGAGGGAGACCCAGTACTTC. Amino acid sequence: CSVQLGRETQYF.

This clonotype was counted many times. The chain is built from TRBV29-1 and TRBJ2-5, with D unclear. Deletions cut 1 base from V and 5 bases from J, with 8 bases between. The length of the CDR3 is 12 residues. Germline-derived CDR1 and CDR2 are SQVTM and ANQGSEA. This chain's CDR3 is CSVEGSAETQYF. As DNA, the CDR3 is TGCAGCGTTGAAGGCTCGGCGGAGACCCAGTACTTC. Full variable domain (remainder filled in from reference TRBV29-1 and TRBJ2-5): SAVISQKPSRDICQRGTSLTIQCQVDSQVTMMFWYRQQPGQSLTLIATANQGSEATYESGFVIDKFPISRPNLTFSTLTVSNMSPEDSSIYLCSVEGSAETQYFGPGTRLLVL.

This clonotype showed up just a few times. The V and J genes are TRBV29-1 and TRBJ2-2; 12 nucleotides match TRBD2. CDR3 length equals 15 residues. Germline V gives CDR1 SQVTM, CDR2 ANQGSEA. Unmatched junction bases numbered 9, after V lost 8 bases and J lost 5 bases. The CDR3: CSPRTSGIWTGELFF. The CDR3 bases are TGCAGCCCAAGGACTAGCGGGATTTGGACCGGGGAGCTGTTTTTT.